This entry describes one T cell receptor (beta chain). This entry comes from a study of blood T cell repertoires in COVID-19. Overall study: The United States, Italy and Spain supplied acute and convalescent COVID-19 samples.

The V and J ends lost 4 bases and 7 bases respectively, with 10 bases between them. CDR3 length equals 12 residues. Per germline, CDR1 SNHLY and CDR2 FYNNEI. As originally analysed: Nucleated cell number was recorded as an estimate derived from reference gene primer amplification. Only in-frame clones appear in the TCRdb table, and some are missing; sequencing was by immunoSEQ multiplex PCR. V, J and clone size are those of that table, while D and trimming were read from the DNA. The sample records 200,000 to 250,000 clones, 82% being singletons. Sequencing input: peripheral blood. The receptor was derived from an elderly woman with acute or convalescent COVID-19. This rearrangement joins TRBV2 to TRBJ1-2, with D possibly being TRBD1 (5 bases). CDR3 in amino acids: CASSVQGPGYTF. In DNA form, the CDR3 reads TGTGCCAGCAGTGTCCAGGGCCCTGGCTACACCTTC.